This record concerns one T cell receptor beta chain sequence. Germline values: CDR1 LGHNT, CDR2 FRNRAP. After removal of 2 bases from V and 4 bases from J, the junction contained 5 bases not matched to a gene. The CDR3 has 15 residues. This record comes from a study of blood T cell repertoires in COVID-19. Study background: Sites in the United States, Italy and Spain provided acute and convalescent COVID-19 samples. From T cells, B-cell-depleted T cells, or PBMCs came the material, which was cDNA or gDNA.

In the authors' methods: Estimation of nucleated cell counts relied on the amplification of reference gene primers. Measured with immunoSEQ multiplex PCR; TCRdb has only the in-frame clones, and not every one. V and J calls and clone size are given by that table; D and trimming were obtained from the DNA. Of roughly 250,000 clones in the sample, about nine tenths were seen once. The receptor comes from a man aged 55 to 70 who had recovered from COVID-19. The chain has TRBV12-5 and TRBJ1-5; 7 bases fit TRBD1. Material: peripheral blood. The chain's CDR3 is CASGLNTGENQPQHF. DNA for the CDR3: TGTGCTAGTGGTTTGAATACAGGGGAAAATCAGCCCCAGCATTTT.